These 27 T cell receptor beta chains originate from one sample sequenced in a study of cytomegalovirus exposure and HLA in healthy donors. The PCR contained 60 Vbeta and 13 Jbeta primers. TCRdb's copy holds only in-frame clones and misses some; the assay was immunoSEQ multiplex PCR. The sample shows 200,000 to 250,000 clones, approximately 87% of them seen only once. The sequencing input was PBMCs. The receptor source for this set is a human donor in good health.

The rearrangement uses TRBV4-3 and TRBJ2-2; D call uncertain. The CDR3 covers 15 residues. Trimming stripped 1 base from V and 2 bases from J, with 8 bases between. From germline, CDR1 is LGHNA and CDR2 YSLEER. The DNA for the CDR3 is TGCGCCAGCAGCCAAGGTGCCACTAACACCGGGGAGCTGTTTTTT. Protein sequence: CASSQGATNTGELFF.

The chain is built from TRBV6-5 and TRBJ2-7; TRBD2 aligns across 10 bases. The CDR3 is 15 amino acids. Germline V lookup: CDR1 MNHEY, CDR2 SVGAGI. Trimming cost V 0 bases and J 2 bases; bases outside gene matches: 1. The chain's CDR3 is CASSYSGTSAYEQYF. CDR3 nucleotides: TGTGCCAGCAGTTACTCAGGGACTAGCGCCTACGAGCAGTACTTC.

The chain combines TRBV10-1 with TRBJ2-7; 8 nucleotides match TRBD1. Trimming at V came to 5 bases and at J to 5 bases, leaving 8 bases not matched to a gene. The CDR3 totals 14 residues. The V gene's germline CDR1 is WNHNN and CDR2 SYGVQD (reference sequence). This chain's CDR3 is CASSPRTGIHEQYF. Here the CDR3 DNA reads TGCGCCAGCAGTCCGCGGACAGGGATCCACGAGCAGTACTTC.

This clone was observed a handful of times. The CDR3 here is CASSLHLAREKETQYF. The CDR3, as DNA: TGTGCCAGCAGCTTGCACTTGGCACGGGAGAAAGAGACCCAGTACTTC. The V and J genes are TRBV5-4 and TRBJ2-5; D may be TRBD2 (6 bases). Trimming removed 1 base from V and 3 bases from J, with 16 bases in between. Germline V gives CDR1 SGHNT, CDR2 YYREEE (reference sequence). The CDR3 consists of 16 residues.

The V gene is TRBV11-2, the J gene TRBJ2-7; D gene uncertain. The CDR3 length is 13 residues. V was trimmed by 2 bases and J by 4 bases, leaving 9 bases between them. Germline V gene sequence: CDR1 SGHAT, CDR2 FQNNGV. This chain's CDR3 is CASSLRQLYEQYF. The CDR3 coding sequence is TGTGCCAGCAGCTTAAGACAATTATACGAGCAGTACTTC.

This chain joins TRBV7-9 and TRBJ2-2; perhaps TRBD1 as D (7 bases). The length of the CDR3 is 18 residues. With 5 bases removed from V and 5 bases from J, the gap between germline ends came to 24 bases. The germline gives CDR1 SEHNR, CDR2 FQNEAQ (reference sequence). The CDR3 DNA is TGTGCCAGCAGCCACCCGCAGGGGGGCTTCTGGCGGACCGGGGAGCTGTTTTTT. This sequence encodes CASSHPQGGFWRTGELFF. Drawing the rest from reference TRBV7-9 and TRBJ2-2, the complete variable domain is DTGVSQNPRHKITKRGQNVTFRCDPISEHNRLYWYRQTLGQGPEFLTYFQNEAQLEKSRLLSDRFSAERPKGSFSTLEIQRTEQGDSAMYLCASSHPQGGFWRTGELFFGEGSRLTVL.

This clone was found once. The chain combines TRBV19 with TRBJ2-7; 7 nucleotides agree with TRBD1. Germline values: CDR1 LNHDA, CDR2 SQIVND (reference sequence). CDR3 length: 15 residues. Losses at the gene ends were 6 bases for V and 3 bases for J; bases not matched to a gene: 11. The chain's CDR3 is CASRMTGNGYYEQYF. The CDR3 nucleotides are TGTGCCAGTAGGATGACAGGGAATGGCTACTACGAGCAGTACTTC.

V gene TRBV25-1 combines with J gene TRBJ1-3, with a weak D call TRBD1 (6 bases). V shed 8 bases and J shed 1 base, with 9 bases lying between them. CDR3 size: 13 residues. CDR1 MGHDK and CDR2 SYGVNS come from the germline V gene. Here the CDR3 reads CASSGASGNTIYF. In DNA form, the CDR3 reads TGTGCCAGCTCAGGGGCGTCTGGAAACACCATATATTTT.

V is TRBV5-6 and J is TRBJ2-4, with 9 bases matching TRBD1. V trimming: 4 bases; J trimming: 8 bases; junction bases outside the gene matches: 10. The CDR3 is made up of 15 amino acids. Germline V gene lookup returns CDR1 SGHDT and CDR2 YYEEEE. CDR3 bases: TGTGCCAGCAGCCCTATCTCCCGGGACAGGGACATTCAGTACTTC. Translation gives CASSPISRDRDIQYF.

The rearrangement joins TRBV6-4 to TRBJ2-1, with a possible D match to TRBD2 (6 bases). V gave up 0 bases and J gave up 0 bases, with 6 bases separating them. CDR1 is MRHNA, CDR2 SNTAGT, per germline. The CDR3 covers 15 residues. The CDR3 protein is CASSDSSGSYNEQFF. CDR3 nucleotide sequence: TGTGCCAGCAGTGACTCTAGCGGCTCCTACAATGAGCAGTTCTTC.

The chain carries TRBV5-6 and TRBJ1-3; D remains ambiguous. The V and J ends lost 0 bases and 3 bases respectively, with 7 bases between them. Germline V gene data show CDR1 as SGHDT and CDR2 as YYEEEE. This CDR3 has 14 residues. The CDR3 DNA reads TGTGCCAGCAGCTTGGCCGCGGTTGGAAACACCATATATTTT. Translating gives CASSLAAVGNTIYF. Full variable domain (rest looked up from reference TRBV5-6 and TRBJ1-3): DAGVTQSPTHLIKTRGQQVTLRCSPKSGHDTVSWYQQALGQGPQFIFQYYEEEERQRGNFPDRFSGHQFPNYSSELNVNALLLGDSALYLCASSLAAVGNTIYFGEGSWLTVV.

The chain links TRBV14 to TRBJ2-3; 13 bases are shared with TRBD2. Germline-derived CDR1 and CDR2 are SGHDN and FVKESK. V shed 2 bases and J 5 bases; nucleotides not matched to a gene: 19. The CDR3 totals 21 residues. CDR3 protein: CASSQKGPHWTSGSEVDTQYF. CDR3 sequence (DNA): TGTGCCAGCAGCCAAAAAGGGCCGCATTGGACTAGCGGGAGTGAGGTAGATACGCAGTATTTT.

This chain links TRBV28 with TRBJ2-5; possible D gene TRBD2, 5 bases. Trimming took off 10 bases at V and 3 bases at J, with 15 bases between the two ends. The length of the CDR3 is 13 residues. Germline V lookup: CDR1 MDHEN, CDR2 SYDVKM. The CDR3 region is CATLEGDKETQYF. The CDR3 nucleotides read TGTGCCACCCTCGAGGGTGACAAAGAGACCCAGTACTTC.

V gene TRBV9 combines with J gene TRBJ2-1, with D uncertain. V was clipped by 4 bases and J by 8 bases, with 10 bases between them. Germline CDR1 SGDLS, CDR2 YYNGEE. This CDR3 has 12 amino acids. The CDR3 reads CASSPQAHEQFF. CDR3 sequence (DNA): TGTGCCAGCAGCCCCCAGGCCCATGAGCAGTTCTTC.

As regards this clone: Relative to the germline gene, one junction end is altered; a read error may explain this. The CDR3 is CAARISLDRAGNTEAFF. The CDR3 nucleotides read TGTGCCGCCAGGATCAGCTTGGACAGGGCGGGGAACACTGAAGCTTTCTTT. This chain connects TRBV15 to TRBJ1-1, with 8 bases matching TRBD1. The CDR3 has 17 amino acids. Germline V gene data show CDR1 as LNHNV and CDR2 as YYDKDF (reference sequence).

This chain connects TRBV2 to TRBJ2-5; a possible D gene is TRBD1 (6 bases). The J call may be wrong; the DNA end is better matched by TRBJ2-7. Germline V lookup: CDR1 SNHLY, CDR2 FYNNEI. The CDR3 loop spans 14 amino acids. CDR3 in DNA: TGTGCCAGCAGTGGGAGGCAGGGGATCTACGAGCAGTACTTC. Protein sequence: CASSGRQGIYEQYF.

V and J are TRBV2 and TRBJ1-5, with TRBD1 matching 11 bases. CDR3 length: 15 amino acids. The ends lost 7 bases at V and 9 bases at J; junction bases unmatched: 11. The V gene's germline CDR1 is SNHLY and CDR2 FYNNEI. The CDR3 bases are TGTGCCAGCACCGAGTGGGGGACAGGGGGTGGGCCCCAGCATTTT. It specifies CASTEWGTGGGPQHF.

J is TRBJ1-4 and V is TRBV2, with 9 bases lining up with TRBD1. Germline V CDR1 and CDR2: SNHLY, FYNNEI. This CDR3 is built from 14 residues. Germline trimming cut 4 bases from V and 7 bases from J; bases unmatched to any gene: 4. CDR3 sequence: CASSGGQGGEKLFF. The CDR3 DNA follows: TGTGCCAGCAGTGGGGGACAGGGTGGTGAAAAACTGTTTTTT.

CDR3 residues: CATSRSAKTGTDTQYF. The DNA for the CDR3 is TGTGCCACCAGCAGATCGGCCAAAACGGGAACAGATACGCAGTATTTT. The V gene is TRBV15, the J gene TRBJ2-3; tentative D call: TRBD2 (5 bases). The CDR3 sequence is 16 residues long. The V gene lost 2 bases and the J gene lost 3 bases, with 15 bases spanning the gap. Germline V gives CDR1 LNHNV, CDR2 YYDKDF (reference sequence).

The chain recombines TRBV19 with TRBJ1-3, with D perhaps matching TRBD1 (6 bases). Trimming stripped 5 bases from V and 1 base from J, with 18 bases between. This CDR3 region has 17 residues. Germline values: CDR1 LNHDA, CDR2 SQIVND (reference sequence). The CDR3 DNA reads as TGTGCCAGTAGTGATCCGGGACACCTAAATTCTGGAAACACCATATATTTT. Protein product: CASSDPGHLNSGNTIYF.

The chain couples TRBV19 to TRBJ2-4; 8 bases line up with TRBD1. Looked up from germline, CDR1 is LNHDA and CDR2 is SQIVND (reference sequence). There are 17 residues in the CDR3. Trimming at V came to 4 bases and at J to 2 bases, leaving 10 bases not matched to a gene. The CDR3 DNA reads TGTGCCAGTAGTACCCGACAGGGGCCGGGTTCCAAAAACATTCAGTACTTC. It is translated as CASSTRQGPGSKNIQYF.

V and J are TRBV10-3 and TRBJ2-5; 15 positions agree with TRBD2. Per germline, CDR1 ENHRY and CDR2 SYGVKD. V lost 2 bases and J lost 5; bases outside the gene matches: 6. There are 17 residues in the CDR3. CDR3 DNA sequence: TGTGCCATCAGTGAGACACAAGGACTAGCGGGAGGGGAGACCCAGTACTTC. Protein sequence: CAISETQGLAGGETQYF.

The chain combines TRBV5-1 with TRBJ2-4; the match to TRBD2 covers 16 bases. The ends lost 0 bases at V and 7 bases at J; junction bases unmatched: 7. The CDR3 runs to 18 residues. Germline-derived CDR1 and CDR2 are SGHRS and YFSETQ. CDR3 coding DNA: TGCGCCAGCAGCTTGGACCCGCCGGGACTAGCGGGGGGGAACATTCAGTACTTC. Translation gives CASSLDPPGLAGGNIQYF.

The chain employs TRBV29-1 and TRBJ1-2; 7 nucleotides line up with TRBD1. The junction had 21 bases not matched to a gene; V was cut back by 6 bases and J by 8 bases. CDR3 length: 16 amino acids. CDR1 SQVTM and CDR2 ANQGSEA come from the germline V gene. CDR3: CSVDLETGSTFGGYTF. The CDR3, as DNA: TGCAGCGTCGACTTAGAGACAGGGAGTACCTTTGGGGGCTACACCTTC.

The chain couples TRBV6-5 to TRBJ2-3; TRBD2 is a possible D gene (6 bases). The CDR3 loop spans 14 amino acids. The germline gives CDR1 MNHEY, CDR2 SVGAGI. Trimming removed 8 bases from V and 4 bases from J, with 16 bases in between. The CDR3 sequence: CASRLGGEADTQYF. DNA of the CDR3: TGTGCCAGCCGGCTGGGGGGAGAGGCAGATACGCAGTATTTT.

DNA for the CDR3: TGCAGCGTTGAAGAGGACAGGGTAAATGAGCAGTTCTTC. This translates into CSVEEDRVNEQFF. The genes are TRBV29-1 and TRBJ2-1, with 8 bases aligning to TRBD1. In germline, CDR1 is SQVTM, CDR2 ANQGSEA. This CDR3 is 13 amino acids long. With V trimmed by 0 bases and J by 7 bases, 2 bases remained unmatched.

J is TRBJ1-2 and V is TRBV4-1, with 9 bases fitting TRBD1. Germline lookup yields CDR1 MGHRA and CDR2 YSYEKL. V gave up 3 bases and J gave up 2 bases; unmatched junction bases: 10. There are 17 residues in the CDR3. CDR3: CASSHDGQGSSNYGYTF. Written as DNA, the CDR3 is TGCGCCAGCAGCCACGACGGACAGGGGTCTTCCAACTATGGCTACACCTTC.